The 17 T cell receptor beta chains given below trace back to one sample, sequenced in a study of blood T cells in healthy people across ages. A J-beta primer mix and a sample-barcoded 5' primer were used in a second PCR of about 6 to 12 cycles. TCRdb redid the calling of the 5' RACE reads with MiXCR, one entry per CDR3 protein. The sample holds more than 750,000 distinct CDR3 sequences, 25% to 35% seen once. This sample was also put to use in a study of T cells of mothers and their children.

The sample comprised blood. The receptors were sampled from a woman aged 40-49 years in good health.

On this clonotype: A much larger clone is a single base away; this may be a read error. The V and J genes are TRBV18 and TRBJ2-7; 7 bases line up with TRBD2. Germline V CDR1 and CDR2: KGHSH, LQKENI. This CDR3 spans 14 amino acids. The CDR3 region is CAGSPGTNSYEQYF. CDR3 sequence (DNA): TGTGCCGGCTCACCAGGGACTAACTCCTACGAGCAGTACTTC.

This chain links TRBV5-1 with TRBJ2-5; D might be TRBD1 (6 bases). Looked up from germline, CDR1 is SGHRS and CDR2 is YFSETQ. V dropped 4 bases and J dropped 11 bases, with 15 bases sitting between them. The CDR3 extends over 12 amino acids. The DNA of the CDR3 is TGCGCCAGCAGCCAGGGGCGGATTGAGCAGTACTTC. It specifies CASSQGRIEQYF.

The V gene is TRBV20-1, the J gene TRBJ2-2; D is ambiguous. V lost 6 bases, J lost 2 bases, and 16 bases lay in between. The CDR3 sequence is 15 residues long. Germline V gives CDR1 DFQATT, CDR2 SNEGSKA (reference sequence). CDR3 DNA: TGCAGTGCGGGTGGAAGCCTATTAAACACCGGGGAGCTGTTTTTT. Protein product: CSAGGSLLNTGELFF.

The sample holds many counts of this clonotype. Its ends do not fully match the called genes, so a read error is possible. The chain joins TRBV6-5 to TRBJ1-2; a possible D gene is TRBD1 (5 bases). This CDR3 comprises 13 residues. The V gene's germline CDR1 is MNHEY and CDR2 SVGAGI. The CDR3 loop is CASSNSRVDGYTF. DNA for the CDR3: TGTGCCAGCAGTAACTCCAGGGTTGATGGCTACACCTTC.

The rearrangement joins TRBV20-1 to TRBJ2-7; maybe TRBD2 (5 bases). Trimming shortened V by 5 bases and J by 0 bases, and 11 bases separated the two germline ends. The CDR3 runs 13 residues. Germline CDR1 is DFQATT and CDR2 is SNEGSKA (reference sequence). The CDR3 region has the DNA TGCAGTGCTTCGGACGGGGACTCCTACGAGCAGTACTTC. Its protein is CSASDGDSYEQYF.

The table lists this clonotype with many counts. This rearrangement joins TRBV10-3 to TRBJ2-7; TRBD1 matches at 9 bases. V was pared by 4 bases and J by 2 bases, with 0 bases of the junction left unmatched. Germline V gene sequence: CDR1 ENHRY, CDR2 SYGVKD. This CDR3 has 13 amino acids. The CDR3 loop is CAISGQGAYEQYF. The CDR3 nucleotides read TGTGCCATCAGTGGACAGGGGGCCTACGAGCAGTACTTC.

The chain uses TRBV7-9 and TRBJ2-5, with D possibly TRBD1 on 6 matching bases. Germline CDR1 reads SEHNR; CDR2 reads FQNEAQ (reference sequence). The CDR3 sequence is 16 residues long. Deletions cut 1 base from V and 2 bases from J, with 14 bases between. The DNA of the CDR3 is TGTGCCAGCAGCTTAGGGACAGTCGGTGAACAAGAGACCCAGTACTTC. Encoded protein: CASSLGTVGEQETQYF.

The chain uses TRBV12-3 or TRBV12-4 and TRBJ1-1, with D possibly being TRBD1 (5 bases). This CDR3 comprises 14 residues. V lost 5 bases and J lost 10, with 20 bases in between. The CDR3 DNA follows: TGTGCCAGCAGTCGCCGGGACGACGCCAGTCGAGCTTTCTTT. It specifies CASSRRDDASRAFF.

The chain has TRBV20-1 and TRBJ2-7; a weak D match, TRBD1 (5 bases). The CDR3 length is 12 residues. Trimming stripped 8 bases from V and 2 bases from J, with 13 bases between. The germline V gene encodes CDR1 DFQATT and CDR2 SNEGSKA (reference sequence). The CDR3 loop is CSTQRQTYEQYF. The DNA for the CDR3 is TGCAGTACTCAAAGACAGACCTACGAGCAGTACTTC.

This chain connects TRBV20-1 to TRBJ2-3; D is unclear. The length of the CDR3 is 13 residues. The germline V gene has CDR1 DFQATT and CDR2 SNEGSKA (reference sequence). Trimming stripped 4 bases from V and 2 bases from J, with 10 bases between. CDR3: CSAKRPNTDTQYF. The CDR3 coding sequence is TGCAGTGCTAAACGGCCGAACACAGATACGCAGTATTTT.

This clonotype was seen more than once but under ten times. The V call is TRBV28, the J call TRBJ2-5, with TRBD2 matching 11 bases. V lost 4 bases, J lost 5 bases, and 6 bases stayed unmatched. This CDR3 contains 15 residues. Germline CDR1 reads MDHEN; CDR2 reads SYDVKM. The CDR3: CASSSIAGGSETQYF. As DNA, the CDR3 is TGTGCCAGCAGTTCCATAGCGGGGGGGTCGGAGACCCAGTACTTC.

The sample holds a few counts of this clonotype. CDR3 residues: CASSSLIAGDYTDTQYF. CDR3 in DNA: TGTGCCAGCAGCTCCCTTATAGCGGGGGACTACACAGATACGCAGTATTTT. The V gene is TRBV7-9, the J gene TRBJ2-3; 9 positions match TRBD2. The CDR3 sequence is 17 residues long. Germline V lookup: CDR1 SEHNR, CDR2 FQNEAQ (reference sequence). V dropped 4 bases and J dropped 2; count of bases not matched to a gene: 10.

This clonotype was picked up a small number of times. The J gene is TRBJ1-5, the V gene TRBV20-1, with D perhaps TRBD1 (6 bases). V was shortened by 4 bases and J by 6 bases, with 25 bases between the two germline ends. The CDR3 extends over 17 amino acids. Germline V lookup: CDR1 DFQATT, CDR2 SNEGSKA (reference sequence). The CDR3 DNA reads as TGCAGTGCTAAAGGGGACACCGGTACAATGAGGGGTCAGCCCCAGCATTTT. Amino acid sequence: CSAKGDTGTMRGQPQHF.

This clonotype was picked up many times. CDR3 residues: CASSFQGGNLETQYF. The CDR3 DNA reads TGTGCCAGCAGTTTTCAGGGAGGAAACTTGGAGACCCAGTACTTC. The chain recombines TRBV28 with TRBJ2-5, with D possibly TRBD2 on 6 matching bases. This CDR3 spans 15 amino acids. Germline V gives CDR1 MDHEN, CDR2 SYDVKM. V was shortened by 3 bases and J by 5 bases, with 16 bases between the two germline ends.

This clonotype was seen more than once but under ten times. The rearrangement links TRBV18 to TRBJ2-7; D is possibly TRBD2 (7 bases). Germline CDR1 and CDR2: KGHSH and LQKENI. Trimming took 3 bases from V and 0 from J, leaving 18 bases between them. This CDR3 region has 17 residues. The CDR3 here is CASSPTGGGGLSYEQYF. The CDR3 DNA follows: TGTGCCAGCTCACCTACCGGGGGCGGGGGCCTCTCCTACGAGCAGTACTTC.

The chain combines TRBV12-3 or TRBV12-4 with TRBJ1-1; 10 nucleotides line up with TRBD1. This CDR3 is 14 amino acids long. The V gene end was trimmed by 5 bases and the J gene end by 7 bases; junction bases not matched to a gene: 7. DNA for the CDR3: TGTGCCAGCAGTCATGACAGGGGGCCTGGTGAAGCTTTCTTT. It is translated as CASSHDRGPGEAFF.

J is TRBJ2-7 and V is TRBV30; D not certain. Germline V lookup: CDR1 GTSNPN, CDR2 SVGIG (reference sequence). V lost 1 base and J lost 4, with 8 bases in between. The CDR3 runs to 12 residues. In DNA, the CDR3 is TGTGCCTGGAGTGAACGTGGGTACGAGCAGTACTTC. Its protein is CAWSERGYEQYF.